The 28 T cell receptor beta chains below all came from one sample that was sequenced in a study of breast tumors, draining lymph nodes, adjacent tissues. TCRdb reprocessed the multiplex PCR reads via MiXCR and lists one record per CDR3 protein. This sample has about 180,000 distinct CDR3 sequences, with 25% to 40% found just once. Samples came from axillary lymph nodes draining the breast cancer. Source material: axillary lymph node tissue. All receptors come from a female donor with breast cancer. Some clones in this sample may be carry-over from other donors' samples.

The sample holds many counts of this clonotype. The chain has TRBV9 and TRBJ2-7, with D possibly being TRBD2 (5 bases). The CDR3 length is 16 residues. V was trimmed by 3 bases and J by 2 bases, leaving 18 bases between them. Germline lookup yields CDR1 SGDLS and CDR2 YYNGEE. The DNA for the CDR3 is TGTGCCAGCAGCGCCGCCCCAGCGGTAAGAACCTACGAGCAGTACTTC. Translating gives CASSAAPAVRTYEQYF.

This clonotype was seen more than once but under ten times. This chain links TRBV16 with TRBJ1-4; 7 nucleotides line up with TRBD1. Germline assignment: CDR1 KGHSY and CDR2 FQNENV. The V gene end was trimmed by 2 bases and the J gene end by 8 bases; junction bases not matched to a gene: 8. The CDR3 runs to 15 residues. The CDR3 is CASSQRTGTGEKLFF. CDR3 sequence (DNA): TGTGCCAGCAGCCAAAGGACAGGAACAGGCGAAAAACTGTTTTTT.

In DNA form, the CDR3 reads TGTGCCAGCAGTTTCCCCCCAACCACAAGAGGGTACACCGGGGAGCTGTTTTTT. This encodes CASSFPPTTRGYTGELFF. The chain uses TRBV12-3 or TRBV12-4 and TRBJ2-2; tentative D call: TRBD2 (5 bases). V gave up 3 bases and J gave up 3 bases, with 20 bases separating them. This CDR3 is built from 18 residues.

This clonotype occurred many times. The gene calls are TRBV4-1 and TRBJ1-5; D unclear. The germline CDR1 and CDR2 sequences are MGHRA and YSYEKL. The CDR3 spans 17 residues. V lost 0 bases and J lost 5, with 17 bases in between. The CDR3 DNA sequence: TGCGCCAGCAGCCAAGACGATTTTATCCGAGGAGATCAGCCCCAGCATTTT. This codes for CASSQDDFIRGDQPQHF.

The rearrangement links TRBV6-6 to TRBJ1-6; D remains ambiguous. This CDR3 comprises 14 residues. Germline loops: CDR1 MNHNY, CDR2 SVGAGI (reference sequence). Trimming removed 6 bases at V and 8 bases at J, with 14 bases between. CDR3 DNA: TGTGCCAGCAGCGGAGACACCAATGATTCACCCCTCCACTTT. Amino acids: CASSGDTNDSPLHF.

This clonotype was recorded many times. The chain combines TRBV2 with TRBJ1-5, with TRBD1 matching over 11 bases. Germline CDR1 is SNHLY and CDR2 is FYNNEI. V was clipped by 4 bases and J by 3 bases; unmatched bases: 14. The CDR3 is made up of 19 amino acids. CDR3 residues: CASSVSPGQGVGFNQPQHF. As DNA, the CDR3 is TGTGCCAGCAGTGTATCGCCGGGACAGGGGGTGGGGTTCAATCAGCCCCAGCATTTT.

This clonotype was picked up many times. The CDR3 DNA follows: TGCGCCAGCAGCCAAGATGGGGCGATACAAGAGACCCAGTACTTC. Encoded protein: CASSQDGAIQETQYF. The chain is built from TRBV4-1 and TRBJ2-5; D is possibly TRBD1 (5 bases). Trimming cost V 0 bases and J 2 bases, with 10 bases left between them. This CDR3 spans 15 amino acids. Germline V CDR1 and CDR2: MGHRA, YSYEKL.

This clonotype was observed a single time. This chain connects TRBV24-1 to TRBJ2-1; TRBD2 aligns across 11 bases. V gave up 4 bases and J gave up 3 bases; unmatched junction bases: 7. Germline V gene lookup returns CDR1 KGHDR and CDR2 SFDVKD. This CDR3 region has 17 residues. The CDR3 loop reads CATSDFLAGGLYNEQFF. DNA for the CDR3: TGTGCCACCAGTGACTTCCTAGCGGGGGGCCTCTACAATGAGCAGTTCTTC.

The chain has TRBV3-1 and TRBJ2-1; possible D gene TRBD2, 5 bases. CDR1 and CDR2 from the germline V gene are LGHDT and YNNKEL (reference sequence). There are 14 residues in the CDR3. Trimming removed 4 bases from V and 4 bases from J, with 11 bases in between. CDR3 bases: TGTGCCAGCAGCCCCCGCCCGGGATACAATGAGCAGTTCTTC. Translated: CASSPRPGYNEQFF.

The gene calls are TRBV7-2 and TRBJ1-4; D not resolved. Trimming pared 3 bases from V and 6 bases from J, leaving 14 bases between. Germline-derived CDR1 and CDR2 are SGHTA and FQGNSA. The CDR3 consists of 15 residues. Here the CDR3 DNA reads TGTGCCAGCAGCTTTTCCCGCCCGGACTATGAAAAACTGTTTTTT. This gives the protein CASSFSRPDYEKLFF.

This clonotype showed up many times. This chain uses TRBV12-5 with TRBJ2-7, with 8 bases aligning to TRBD1. Trimming at V came to 0 bases and at J to 4 bases, leaving 8 bases not matched to a gene. CDR1 LGHNT and CDR2 FRNRAP come from the germline V gene. This CDR3 has 16 amino acids. The DNA of the CDR3 is TGTGCTAGTGGTTTGGTATCAGGGGGCGGTTGGTACGAGCAGTACTTC. It encodes CASGLVSGGGWYEQYF.

As regards this clonotype: This CDR3 is missing its conserved last phenylalanine or tryptophan, likely due to a read error. The rearrangement uses TRBV19 and TRBJ2-3; 8 nucleotides align to TRBD1. Trimming removed 6 bases from V and 2 bases from J; junction bases left unmatched: 13. Germline V gives CDR1 LNHDA, CDR2 SQIVND (reference sequence). This CDR3 has 17 amino acids. CDR3 region: CASRVRSGTGSTDTQYV. CDR3 nucleotide sequence: TGTGCCAGTAGGGTTAGGTCGGGGACAGGCTCCACAGATACGCAGTATGTT.

This clonotype has at least ten counts. The chain combines TRBV9 with TRBJ2-5, with D perhaps matching TRBD1 (5 bases). Germline loops: CDR1 SGDLS, CDR2 YYNGEE. The CDR3 is 17 amino acids. Trimming cost V 6 bases and J 2 bases, with 23 bases left between them. The CDR3 sequence: CASTKAAGHKEQETQYF. The CDR3 DNA is TGTGCCAGCACCAAGGCGGCAGGGCATAAGGAACAAGAGACCCAGTACTTC.

This clonotype was recorded at least ten times. J is TRBJ1-2 and V is TRBV4-2; TRBD1 is a possible D gene (6 bases). Trimming shortened V by 3 bases and J by 6 bases, and 14 bases separated the two germline ends. The CDR3 runs to 14 residues. CDR1 and CDR2 (germline): LGHNA, YNFKEQ. The CDR3 bases are TGTGCCAGCAGCCACGGGAAAGGGGGAAATGGCTACACCTTC. Its translation: CASSHGKGGNGYTF.

There are many counts of this clonotype. The chain uses TRBV6-5 and TRBJ2-7; D tentatively fits TRBD1 or TRBD2 (5 bases each). Germline CDR1 is MNHEY and CDR2 is SVGAGI. V gave up 6 bases and J gave up 0 bases, with 21 bases separating them. The CDR3 length is 17 residues. CDR3 amino acids: CASSYYLRDHYSYEQYF. The CDR3, as DNA: TGTGCCAGCAGCTATTATCTCCGGGACCATTACTCCTACGAGCAGTACTTC.

This clonotype was seen repeatedly, ten times or more. The chain joins TRBV5-8 to TRBJ2-1, with 7 bases identical to TRBD1. Per the germline V gene, CDR1 is SGHTS and CDR2 is YDEGEE. V was clipped by 0 bases and J by 1 base; unmatched bases: 4. This CDR3 contains 16 residues. CDR3 amino acids: CASSLEGAVSYNEQFF. DNA for the CDR3: TGTGCCAGCAGCTTGGAGGGGGCAGTTTCCTACAATGAGCAGTTCTTC.

V is TRBV4-3 and J is TRBJ2-2; 11 bases fit TRBD2. Germline trimming cut 0 bases from V and 4 bases from J; bases unmatched to any gene: 22. The CDR3 runs to 23 residues. Germline assignment: CDR1 LGHNA and CDR2 YSLEER. This CDR3 reads CASSQDSKKGPSGGSRGTGELFF. The CDR3 bases are TGCGCCAGCAGCCAAGATTCCAAAAAAGGGCCTAGCGGGGGGTCCAGGGGCACCGGGGAGCTGTTTTTT.

In its sample, this clonotype was seen many times. This rearrangement joins TRBV11-2 to TRBJ2-5; D is uncertain. The CDR3 extends over 14 amino acids. V was clipped by 2 bases and J by 7 bases, with 14 bases between them. The germline CDR1 and CDR2 sequences are SGHAT and FQNNGV. CDR3: CASSLLGGKGTQYF. The CDR3 DNA sequence: TGTGCCAGCAGCTTATTGGGCGGAAAAGGGACCCAGTACTTC.

With respect to this clonotype: A read error is possible here, since a much larger clone lies one base away. The CDR3 region is CASSGGGGRDTQYF. CDR3 coding DNA: TGTGCCAGTAGTGGGGGAGGGGGCAGGGATACGCAGTATTTT. V and J are TRBV19 and TRBJ2-3; perhaps D is TRBD1 or TRBD2 (7 bases each). The CDR3 has 14 residues. V shed 5 bases and J shed 6 bases, with 15 bases lying between them. Germline V CDR1 and CDR2: LNHDA, SQIVND (reference sequence).

This clonotype was recorded many times. The rearrangement links TRBV29-1 to TRBJ2-2; a possible D gene is TRBD1 (5 bases). The V gene's germline CDR1 is SQVTM and CDR2 ANQGSEA. CDR3 length: 12 residues. The V end was cut by 6 bases, the J end by 5 bases, with 10 bases between. CDR3 sequence: CSVQGQTGELFF. Here the CDR3 DNA reads TGCAGCGTCCAAGGACAAACCGGGGAGCTGTTTTTT.

In regard to this clonotype: One end of the junction fails to match germline, which may point to a read error. The genes are TRBV7-9 and TRBJ1-1; D is unclear. The CDR3 length is 14 residues. CDR1 and CDR2 from the germline V gene are SEHNR and FQNEAQ (reference sequence). DNA of the CDR3: TGTGCCGGCAGCTTAGCTGCAACAAACACTGAAGCTTTCTTT. Protein product: CAGSLAATNTEAFF.

The chain uses TRBV3-1 and TRBJ2-1; 8 nucleotides align to TRBD2. The CDR3 is 15 amino acids. V lost 5 bases and J lost 12; bases outside the gene matches: 15. CDR1 and CDR2 (germline): LGHDT, YNNKEL (reference sequence). The CDR3 DNA follows: TGTGCCAGCAGCAAGGGGGGGCGCGTGGCGGGAGGGCAGTTCTTC. Protein product: CASSKGGRVAGGQFF.

This clonotype was picked up a small number of times. The chain carries TRBV30 and TRBJ2-1, with D possibly being TRBD2 (6 bases). Germline V lookup: CDR1 GTSNPN, CDR2 SVGIG (reference sequence). Trimming stripped 8 bases from V and 4 bases from J, with 18 bases between. This CDR3 has 14 amino acids. CDR3 sequence reads: CAVAGTPLYNEQFF. The CDR3 DNA reads TGTGCCGTTGCCGGGACTCCTCTTTACAATGAGCAGTTCTTC.

Points on this clonotype: The limits of the CDR3 on the DNA are not certain, so only TCRdb's listed CDR3 is given. The CDR3 sequence: CSARRLEPYEQYFGPGGYGYTF. This sequence joins TRBV20-1 and TRBJ1-2. Germline-derived CDR1 and CDR2 are DFQATT and SNEGSKA (reference sequence). The CDR3 is made up of 22 amino acids, end residues included.

This clonotype came up many times. The rearrangement joins TRBV19 to TRBJ1-2, with D tentatively TRBD1 (5 bases). The CDR3 is 13 residues long. V lost 3 bases, J lost 8 bases, and 13 bases lay in between. Germline V CDR1 and CDR2: LNHDA, SQIVND (reference sequence). The DNA for the CDR3 is TGTGCCAGTAGTATCTTTCAGGGAAGGGGCTACACCTTC. It encodes CASSIFQGRGYTF.

As for this clonotype: The junction differs from germline at one of its ends, possibly a read error. This rearrangement joins TRBV7-2 to TRBJ2-3; TRBD2 agrees at 15 bases. Germline lookup yields CDR1 SGHTA and CDR2 FQGNSA. The CDR3 has 19 amino acids. In DNA, the CDR3 is TGTGCCGGCAGCCCTGGACTAGCGGGGGGGATATCTAGCACAGATACGCAGTATTTT. Translating gives CAGSPGLAGGISSTDTQYF.

V and J are TRBV2 and TRBJ2-3; D tentatively reads TRBD1 or TRBD2 (6 bases each). V was cut by 7 bases and J by 3 bases, with 17 bases left in between. CDR1 is SNHLY, CDR2 FYNNEI, per germline. The CDR3 is made up of 15 amino acids. CDR3 region: CASTLGAGGTDTQYF. The CDR3 DNA reads TGTGCCAGCACCCTGGGGGCAGGAGGGACAGATACGCAGTATTTT.

Comments on this clonotype: One end of the junction does not line up with germline, which may come from a read error. CDR3 in DNA: TGTGCCAGCAGCTTAGGTACAACTAGCGGGGGGTTGGATACGCGGCATTTT. This gives the protein CASSLGTTSGGLDTRHF. The V call is TRBV7-9, the J call TRBJ2-3; 12 bases line up with TRBD2. Per germline, CDR1 SEHNR and CDR2 FQNEAQ (reference sequence). This CDR3 has 17 amino acids.